The clone carrying this T cell receptor (beta chain) showed up just once. Its antigen is not identified. The data stem from a study of T cell responses to AZD1222 COVID-19 vaccine. The repertoire was sequenced with immunoSEQ multiplex PCR; TCRdb's copy has only in-frame clones and lacks some. The sample shows around 140,000 clones, roughly 93% of them seen only once. The CDR3 covers 22 residues. Study results and limitations: The study identified only five to seven AZD1222 recipients as seropositive at baseline. The peak T cell response came first, and repertoires were sampled only after it. Spike-specific TCR breadth rose after two AZD1222 doses, and depth rose as well.

The chain couples TRBV7-5 to TRBJ2-6; whether TRBD2, the table's D call, matches the DNA was not checked. TRBV7-5 is marked as a pseudogene. The sequences come from peripheral blood, collected after recovery from COVID-19. The sequence was obtained from an adult who had recovered from COVID-19. In DNA form, the CDR3 reads TGTGCCAGAAGCTTTCCCCCGGCTGGAGGACCCCTATCCCGCTCTGGGGCCAACGTCCTGACTTTC. Translated: CARSFPPAGGPLSRSGANVLTF.